Shown below are 20 T cell receptor beta chains from a single sample sequenced in a study of Ad26.COV2.S vaccination and SARS-CoV-2 variants. Described treatment: roughly 19 received Ad26.COV2.S at low or high dose, single or two shots; roughly five received placebo; per-sample allocation not given. Sample collection was performed on day 63 after the first vaccine or placebo injection. The assay was immunoSEQ multiplex PCR, and TCRdb's table has in-frame clones only and misses some. Here the sample spans a few hundred thousand clones, 83% being singletons. Sequenced here: peripheral blood, sampled in a trial of Ad26.COV2.S vaccine versus placebo. These receptors were taken from a person aged 18 to 65 who received the Ad26.COV2.S COVID-19 vaccine or a placebo.

The rearrangement uses TRBV5-4 and TRBJ2-3; 7 bases are shared with TRBD2. The CDR3 consists of 16 residues. Germline V gene sequence: CDR1 SGHNT, CDR2 YYREEE (reference sequence). The ends lost 3 bases at V and 6 bases at J; junction bases unmatched: 13. CDR3 DNA sequence: TGTGCCAGCAGCTCCCAAATTGCGGGAGAGGGGGATACGCAGTATTTT. Its translation is CASSSQIAGEGDTQYF.

This chain joins TRBV12-3 or TRBV12-4 and TRBJ1-2; possibly TRBD1 for D (6 bases). Trimming removed 6 bases from V and 2 bases from J, with 10 bases in between. This CDR3 comprises 13 residues. As DNA, the CDR3 is TGTGCCAGCAGGCCGGGACACAACTATGGCTACACCTTC. Translation gives CASRPGHNYGYTF.

The chain carries TRBV5-4 and TRBJ2-1; D is perhaps TRBD2 (6 bases). The ends were cut back, 4 bases at V and 1 base at J, with 18 bases in the middle. The CDR3 is 17 amino acids. Per the germline V gene, CDR1 is SGHNT and CDR2 is YYREEE (reference sequence). The CDR3 sequence: CASSGGLGIFSYNEQFF. CDR3 sequence (DNA): TGTGCCAGCAGCGGGGGGTTGGGCATTTTTTCCTACAATGAGCAGTTCTTC.

The rearrangement uses TRBV4-3 and TRBJ2-5; TRBD1 matches at 8 bases. From germline, CDR1 is LGHNA and CDR2 YSLEER. The CDR3 has 16 residues. V lost 4 bases and J lost 1; bases outside the gene matches: 8. In nucleotides, the CDR3 is TGCGCCAGCAGCCGCGGGACAGGATACTTCCAAGAGACCCAGTACTTC. It encodes CASSRGTGYFQETQYF.

The rearrangement joins TRBV5-8 to TRBJ1-5, with D unclear. This CDR3 region has 15 residues. Trimming removed 1 base from V and 5 bases from J, with 13 bases in between. Per germline, CDR1 SGHTS and CDR2 YDEGEE. The CDR3 region is CASSLTWQAYQPQHF. As DNA, the CDR3 is TGTGCCAGCAGCTTGACGTGGCAGGCATATCAGCCCCAGCATTTT.

This clone was picked up one time. The chain carries TRBV7-9 and TRBJ1-6, with 7 nucleotides matching TRBD1. J lost 7 bases, V lost 6 bases, and 12 bases had no gene match. Per the germline V gene, CDR1 is SEHNR and CDR2 is FQNEAQ (reference sequence). The CDR3 consists of 16 residues. CDR3 protein: CASRPSYRQGNSPLHF. CDR3 bases: TGTGCCAGCAGACCCTCATATAGACAGGGCAATTCACCCCTCCACTTT.

CDR3 nucleotide sequence: TGTGCCAGCAAGTTCGACTATGGCTACACCTTC. It yields the protein CASKFDYGYTF. The rearrangement uses TRBV2 and TRBJ1-2; D not resolved. CDR1 and CDR2 from the germline V gene are SNHLY and FYNNEI. Trimming removed 7 bases from V and 3 bases from J, with 6 bases in between. The CDR3 extends over 11 amino acids.

This clone turned up a few times. The chain carries TRBV4-2 and TRBJ1-4; perhaps TRBD1 as D (6 bases). The ends were cut back, 6 bases at V and 4 bases at J, with 15 bases in the middle. The CDR3 contains 15 residues. Germline values: CDR1 LGHNA, CDR2 YNFKEQ. CDR3 sequence reads: CASRKDRSGNEKLFF. DNA for the CDR3: TGTGCCAGCAGAAAAGACAGGTCCGGTAATGAAAAACTGTTTTTT.

This chain connects TRBV9 to TRBJ2-7, with 8 bases identical to TRBD1. J lost 6 bases, V lost 4 bases, and 18 bases had no gene match. Germline CDR1 and CDR2: SGDLS and YYNGEE. The CDR3 totals 17 residues. CDR3 in DNA: TGTGCCAGCAGCCCTCCGGGGTACAGGGGGGCCCCAGGCGAGCAGTACTTC. Its translation: CASSPPGYRGAPGEQYF.

This chain connects TRBV10-1 to TRBJ2-5, with 7 bases aligning to TRBD2. Germline V CDR1 and CDR2: WNHNN, SYGVQD (reference sequence). CDR3 length: 13 amino acids. Trimming took 6 bases from V and 7 from J; bases not matched to a gene: 8. This CDR3 reads CASSLGEGGTQYF. The CDR3 region has the DNA TGCGCCAGCAGCTTAGGGGAGGGCGGGACCCAGTACTTC.

The gene calls are TRBV30 and TRBJ1-1; D call uncertain. Germline V CDR1 and CDR2: GTSNPN, SVGIG (reference sequence). The CDR3 runs 13 residues. The germline V and J ends were trimmed by 0 bases and 5 bases, with 10 bases remaining between them. CDR3 protein: CAWSVILGTEAFF. As DNA, the CDR3 is TGTGCCTGGAGTGTAATCTTGGGAACTGAAGCTTTCTTT.

The chain carries TRBV19 and TRBJ1-1; TRBD1 might be the D (6 bases). The V gene lost 0 bases and the J gene lost 12 bases, with 14 bases spanning the gap. CDR1 LNHDA and CDR2 SQIVND come from the germline V gene (reference sequence). CDR3 length: 13 residues. CDR3: CASSIDRGGGPFF. The CDR3 nucleotides are TGTGCCAGTAGTATAGATAGAGGGGGAGGGCCTTTCTTT.

The CDR3 protein is CASSPPRAESSYEQYF. The DNA of the CDR3 is TGTGCCAGCTCACCACCGAGGGCCGAGAGCTCCTACGAGCAGTACTTC. This chain uses TRBV18 with TRBJ2-7, with a possible D match to TRBD2 (5 bases). Germline CDR1 reads KGHSH; CDR2 reads LQKENI. The V and J ends lost 0 bases and 0 bases respectively, with 12 bases between them. This CDR3 region has 16 residues. Filled out from reference TRBV18 and TRBJ2-7, the complete variable domain reads NAGVMQNPRHLVRRRGQEARLRCSPMKGHSHVYWYRQLPEEGLKFMVYLQKENIIDESGMPKERFSAEFPKEGPSILRIQQVVRGDSAAYFCASSPPRAESSYEQYFGPGTRLTVT.

V gene TRBV18 combines with J gene TRBJ2-7; a weak D match, TRBD2 (8 bases). With 3 bases removed from V and 6 bases from J, the gap between germline ends came to 21 bases. The germline V gene has CDR1 KGHSH and CDR2 LQKENI. The CDR3 is made up of 16 amino acids. CDR3 bases: TGTGCCAGCTCACCCAGGGGGGTGGGACTAGACATCGAGCAGTACTTC. Translated: CASSPRGVGLDIEQYF. Full variable domain (outside the CDR3, taken from reference TRBV18 and TRBJ2-7): NAGVMQNPRHLVRRRGQEARLRCSPMKGHSHVYWYRQLPEEGLKFMVYLQKENIIDESGMPKERFSAEFPKEGPSILRIQQVVRGDSAAYFCASSPRGVGLDIEQYFGPGTRLTVT.

J is TRBJ1-4 and V is TRBV24-1, with D maybe TRBD1 (6 bases). Trimming shortened V by 9 bases and J by 9 bases, and 16 bases separated the two germline ends. The CDR3 covers 13 residues. The germline V gene encodes CDR1 KGHDR and CDR2 SFDVKD. The CDR3 sequence: CATSGASLQKLFF. In DNA, the CDR3 is TGTGCCACCTCAGGGGCCTCCCTTCAAAAACTGTTTTTT.

Only a few counts were recorded for this clone. The V and J genes are TRBV10-3 and TRBJ1-5, with TRBD1 matching 9 bases. The CDR3 runs to 13 residues. CDR1 and CDR2 (germline): ENHRY, SYGVKD. After removal of 10 bases from V and 6 bases from J, the junction contained 7 bases not matched to a gene. For the CDR3, the DNA is TGTGCCAACCGGGACAGGGTTTCTCAGCCCCAGCATTTT. Translated: CANRDRVSQPQHF.

V gene TRBV11-2 combines with J gene TRBJ2-7; D is ambiguous. The CDR3 spans 13 residues. Germline CDR1 SGHAT, CDR2 FQNNGV. Trimming removed 3 bases from V and 2 bases from J, with 8 bases in between. The CDR3, as DNA: TGTGCCAGCAGCTTGTCTCGTCCCTACGAGCAGTACTTC. This gives the protein CASSLSRPYEQYF.

This clone has just a few counts. The chain is built from TRBV4-3 and TRBJ1-2, with D possibly TRBD1 on 5 matching bases. V lost 1 base and J 3 bases, leaving 21 bases between the germline ends. Germline V gives CDR1 LGHNA, CDR2 YSLEER. The CDR3 consists of 18 residues. The CDR3 nucleotides read TGCGCCAGCAGCCAAGTATCCGAGGCAGGAGGAGGGGACTATGGCTACACCTTC. Its translation is CASSQVSEAGGGDYGYTF.

This clone showed up just once. The V and J genes are TRBV4-2 and TRBJ2-1; either TRBD1 or TRBD2 may supply D (5 bases each). Germline values: CDR1 LGHNA, CDR2 YNFKEQ. The CDR3 consists of 15 residues. V was cut by 4 bases and J by 8 bases, with 18 bases left in between. The CDR3 DNA reads TGTGCCAGCAGCCCGACGGGACCAGGTGGTCATGAGCAGTTCTTC. The encoded protein is CASSPTGPGGHEQFF.

V usage is TRBV4-3 and J usage is TRBJ1-1; possibly TRBD1 for D (5 bases). The CDR3 is 14 residues long. CDR1 LGHNA and CDR2 YSLEER come from the germline V gene. The ends were cut back, 3 bases at V and 4 bases at J, with 12 bases in the middle. The CDR3 nucleotides read TGCGCCAGCAGCCACGGAGGGGCAGGCACTGAAGCTTTCTTT. Its protein product is CASSHGGAGTEAFF.